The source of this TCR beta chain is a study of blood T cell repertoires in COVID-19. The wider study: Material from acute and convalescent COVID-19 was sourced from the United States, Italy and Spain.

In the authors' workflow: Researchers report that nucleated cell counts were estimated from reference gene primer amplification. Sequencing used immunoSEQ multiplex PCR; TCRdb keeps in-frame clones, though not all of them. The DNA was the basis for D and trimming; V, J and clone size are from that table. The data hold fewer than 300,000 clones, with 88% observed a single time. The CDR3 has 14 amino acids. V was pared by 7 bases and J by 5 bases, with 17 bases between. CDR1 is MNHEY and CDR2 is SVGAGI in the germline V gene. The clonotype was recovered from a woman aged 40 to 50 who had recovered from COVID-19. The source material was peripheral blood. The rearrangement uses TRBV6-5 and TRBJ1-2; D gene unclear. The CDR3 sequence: CASTPGSQPYGYTF. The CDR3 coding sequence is TGTGCCAGCACCCCCGGTAGCCAACCATATGGCTACACCTTC.